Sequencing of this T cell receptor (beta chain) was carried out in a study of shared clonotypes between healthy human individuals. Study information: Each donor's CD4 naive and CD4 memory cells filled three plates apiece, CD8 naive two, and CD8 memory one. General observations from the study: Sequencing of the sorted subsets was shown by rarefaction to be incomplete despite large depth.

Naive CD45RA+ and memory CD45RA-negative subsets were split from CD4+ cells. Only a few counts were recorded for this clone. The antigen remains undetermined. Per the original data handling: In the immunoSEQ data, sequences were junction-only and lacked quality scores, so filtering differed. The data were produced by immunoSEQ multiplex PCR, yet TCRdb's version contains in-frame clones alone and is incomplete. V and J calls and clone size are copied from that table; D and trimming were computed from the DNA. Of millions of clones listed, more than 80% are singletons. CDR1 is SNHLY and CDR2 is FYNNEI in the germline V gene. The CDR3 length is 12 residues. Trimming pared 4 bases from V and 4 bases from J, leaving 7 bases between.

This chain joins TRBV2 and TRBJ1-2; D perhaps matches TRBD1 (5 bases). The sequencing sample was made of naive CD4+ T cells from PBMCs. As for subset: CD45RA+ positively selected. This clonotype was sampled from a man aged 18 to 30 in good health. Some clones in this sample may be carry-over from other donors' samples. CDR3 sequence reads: CASSGTPYGYTF. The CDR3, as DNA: TGTGCCAGCAGTGGGACACCCTATGGCTACACCTTC.